This T cell receptor (beta chain) was sequenced for a study of cytomegalovirus exposure and HLA in healthy donors. Study-level information: Of some 400 genotyped donors, around 76% clustered with self-reported Caucasian donors. Study-wide points: Sequencing depth across donors, presence/absence analyses assumed, was roughly uniform.

The PCR employed 60 Vbeta primers together with 13 Jbeta primers. This table comes from immunoSEQ multiplex PCR, and its TCRdb copy is limited to in-frame clones, with some not included. The data hold more than 150,000 clones, with 81% observed a single time. V trimming: 4 bases; J trimming: 2 bases; junction bases outside the gene matches: 8. The CDR3 has 15 amino acids. The V gene's germline CDR1 is LGHNA and CDR2 YSLEER. Details on this clone: Its specificity is unknown.

The sample comprised PBMCs. The V and J genes are TRBV4-3 and TRBJ2-7, with 7 bases matching TRBD1. The clonotype was recovered from a woman under 40 in good health and CMV-seronegative. CDR3 amino acids: CASSRGQATTYEQYF. In DNA form, the CDR3 reads TGCGCCAGCAGCCGCGGACAGGCAACAACCTACGAGCAGTACTTC.